Listed below are T cell receptor beta chains from one sample, sequenced in a study of OX40 agonist ivuxolimab in advanced cancers. Only in-frame clones appear in the TCRdb table, and some are missing; sequencing was by immunoSEQ multiplex PCR. The data show 70,000 to 100,000 clones, more than 75% seen once. Sequencing used CD4+ or CD8+ T cells sorted from blood, obtained in a trial of the OX40 agonist ivuxolimab. These receptors all stem from an adult with an advanced solid tumor such as melanoma, head and neck, liver or kidney cancer. The CDR3 runs from the conserved cysteine through the conserved F or W. Fields, in order: clone size, J gene, D gene, V gene, CDR3 DNA, CDR3 protein. A D gene is named only where the DNA matches it firmly. A row's size may be missing; if present it is once, few, many or a size class.

clone size: -
J gene: TRBJ2-7
D gene: -
V gene: TRBV5-1
CDR3 DNA: TGCGCCAGCAGCTTGGCCTCCGGGCCCTACTCCTACGAGCAGTACTTC
CDR3 protein: CASSLASGPYSYEQYF

clone size: -
J gene: TRBJ2-1
D gene: TRBD2
V gene: TRBV7-2
CDR3 DNA: TGTGCCAGCACCCCGGGCGGGGGGATCCCCAATGAGCAGTTCTTC
CDR3 protein: CASTPGGGIPNEQFF

clone size: -
J gene: TRBJ1-5
D gene: -
V gene: TRBV28
CDR3 DNA: TGTGCCAGCAGTCAAAACGGCAGGGTGCAGCATTTT
CDR3 protein: CASSQNGRVQHF

clone size: -
J gene: TRBJ2-1
D gene: -
V gene: TRBV2
CDR3 DNA: TGTGCCAGCAGTGGGGCCGGGATCAGCTCCTACAATGAGCAGTTCTTC
CDR3 protein: CASSGAGISSYNEQFF

clone size: -
J gene: TRBJ2-1
D gene: TRBD2
V gene: TRBV5-1
CDR3 DNA: TGCGCCAGCAGTACCCTAGCGGGAGAAGATGAGCAGTTCTTC
CDR3 protein: CASSTLAGEDEQFF

clone size: -
J gene: TRBJ2-1
D gene: TRBD2
V gene: TRBV5-4
CDR3 DNA: TGTGCCAGCAGCAGAGGACTAGGAACGGGCAATGAGCAGTTCTTC
CDR3 protein: CASSRGLGTGNEQFF

clone size: -
J gene: TRBJ2-1
D gene: -
V gene: TRBV7-9
CDR3 DNA: TGTGCCAGCAGCTCCTCAGTACAGCAGTTCTTC
CDR3 protein: CASSSSVQQFF

clone size: -
J gene: TRBJ2-7
D gene: -
V gene: TRBV28
CDR3 DNA: TGTGCCAGCAGTCAGACCTTCTACGAGCAGTACTTC
CDR3 protein: CASSQTFYEQYF

clone size: -
J gene: TRBJ2-7
D gene: -
V gene: TRBV28
CDR3 DNA: TGTGCCAGCAGTGGCTTCGGGGGCGTCTACGAGCAGTACTTC
CDR3 protein: CASSGFGGVYEQYF

clone size: -
J gene: TRBJ2-2
D gene: -
V gene: TRBV11-2
CDR3 DNA: TGTGCCAGCAGCTTAGATAGTGCTGGGCTAGCGTCAAGGGAGCTGTTTTTT
CDR3 protein: CASSLDSAGLASRELFF

clone size: -
J gene: TRBJ1-2
D gene: TRBD1
V gene: TRBV27
CDR3 DNA: TGTGCCAGCAGTTTATCCCCGGGACAGATCTATGGCTACACCTTC
CDR3 protein: CASSLSPGQIYGYTF

clone size: -
J gene: TRBJ1-3
D gene: TRBD1
V gene: TRBV6-1
CDR3 DNA: TGTGCCAGCAGTGAAAACCCTTTCGCCGGGACAGCCATATATTTT
CDR3 protein: CASSENPFAGTAIYF

clone size: -
J gene: TRBJ2-5
D gene: TRBD1
V gene: TRBV29-1
CDR3 DNA: TGCAGCGTTGATTCCGGGACAGGGTTAGGAGAGACCCAGTACTTC
CDR3 protein: CSVDSGTGLGETQYF

clone size: -
J gene: TRBJ1-1
D gene: TRBD1
V gene: TRBV19
CDR3 DNA: TGTGCCAGTACCTACCAGGGGGACACTGAAGCTTTCTTT
CDR3 protein: CASTYQGDTEAFF

clone size: -
J gene: TRBJ2-5
D gene: TRBD2
V gene: TRBV19
CDR3 DNA: TGTGCCAGTAGTATTGGGTCTGGGCTAGCGGGAGGAGAAGAGACCCAGTACTTC
CDR3 protein: CASSIGSGLAGGEETQYF

clone size: -
J gene: TRBJ2-7
D gene: -
V gene: TRBV14
CDR3 DNA: TGTGCCAGCAGCCAAGTGACAGCCCGTGGCGAGCAGTACTTC
CDR3 protein: CASSQVTARGEQYF

clone size: once
J gene: TRBJ2-7
D gene: TRBD2
V gene: TRBV4-2
CDR3 DNA: TGTGCCAGCAGCCATACTAGCGGGAGATACGAGCAGTACTTC
CDR3 protein: CASSHTSGRYEQYF

clone size: -
J gene: TRBJ1-2
D gene: -
V gene: TRBV6-6
CDR3 DNA: TGTGCCAGCACCTTTGATATTTGGGGGGGGTTCTATGGCTACACCTTC
CDR3 protein: CASTFDIWGGFYGYTF

clone size: -
J gene: TRBJ1-3
D gene: TRBD1
V gene: TRBV18
CDR3 DNA: TGTGCCAGCTCACCTCCAAGTACGGACAGGGTATCTGGAAACACCATATATTTT
CDR3 protein: CASSPPSTDRVSGNTIYF

clone size: -
J gene: TRBJ1-1
D gene: -
V gene: TRBV5-1
CDR3 DNA: TGCGCCAGCAGCGTAACCGGGACGCTTAACACTGAAGCTTTCTTT
CDR3 protein: CASSVTGTLNTEAFF

clone size: -
J gene: TRBJ2-3
D gene: TRBD2
V gene: TRBV11-3
CDR3 DNA: TGTGCCAGCAGCTTTGGTTCAGCGGGAGTAGATACGCAGTATTTT
CDR3 protein: CASSFGSAGVDTQYF

clone size: -
J gene: TRBJ2-3
D gene: TRBD2
V gene: TRBV7-3
CDR3 DNA: TGTGCCAGCAGCAACCGACTAGCGGGAGGAAAGGCAGATACGCAGTATTTT
CDR3 protein: CASSNRLAGGKADTQYF

clone size: -
J gene: TRBJ2-2
D gene: -
V gene: TRBV6-1
CDR3 DNA: TGTGCCAGCAGTGTTGGCAGGGGATCGAACACCGGGGAGCTGTTTTTT
CDR3 protein: CASSVGRGSNTGELFF

clone size: -
J gene: TRBJ1-5
D gene: -
V gene: TRBV5-8
CDR3 DNA: TGTGCCAGCAGCTTAGGTGTAAATCAGCCCCAGCATTTT
CDR3 protein: CASSLGVNQPQHF

clone size: -
J gene: TRBJ2-5
D gene: -
V gene: TRBV4-2
CDR3 DNA: TGTGCCAGCAGCCAAGTCCTAGCGCGAGGGGAGACCCAGTACTTC
CDR3 protein: CASSQVLARGETQYF

clone size: medium-sized
J gene: TRBJ2-1
D gene: -
V gene: TRBV7-8
CDR3 DNA: TGTGCCAGCAGCTTGGGGGAGGTGGGAGACAATGAGCAGTTCTTC
CDR3 protein: CASSLGEVGDNEQFF

clone size: -
J gene: TRBJ2-1
D gene: -
V gene: TRBV13
CDR3 DNA: TGTGCCAGCAGCTTGCTGCGGGTAGCGGTCTACAATGAGCAGTTCTTC
CDR3 protein: CASSLLRVAVYNEQFF

clone size: -
J gene: TRBJ2-2
D gene: -
V gene: TRBV5-1
CDR3 DNA: TGCGCCAGCTCCATCGACGCGGTTTCCGGGGAGCTGTTTTTT
CDR3 protein: CASSIDAVSGELFF

clone size: few
J gene: TRBJ2-1
D gene: -
V gene: TRBV9
CDR3 DNA: TGTGCCAGCAGCGTAGACCTCATGACTAGTGGTGAGCAGTTCTTC
CDR3 protein: CASSVDLMTSGEQFF

clone size: -
J gene: TRBJ2-5
D gene: TRBD2
V gene: TRBV5-1
CDR3 DNA: TGCGCCAGCAGCGGGGGCCCTAGCGGGCCCCAAGAGACCCAGTACTTC
CDR3 protein: CASSGGPSGPQETQYF

clone size: -
J gene: TRBJ2-5
D gene: TRBD1
V gene: TRBV6-5
CDR3 DNA: TGTGCCAGCAGTTACGACAGGGATCGGCAAGAGACCCAGTACTTC
CDR3 protein: CASSYDRDRQETQYF

clone size: -
J gene: TRBJ1-3
D gene: -
V gene: TRBV2
CDR3 DNA: TGTGCCAGCAGTCTAACAAGCCCCGGCGACACCATATATTTT
CDR3 protein: CASSLTSPGDTIYF

clone size: once
J gene: TRBJ2-3
D gene: -
V gene: TRBV5-4
CDR3 DNA: TGTGCCAGCAGCTTGTGGCAGGGCAACACAGATACGCAGTATTTT
CDR3 protein: CASSLWQGNTDTQYF

clone size: -
J gene: TRBJ2-7
D gene: -
V gene: TRBV6-6
CDR3 DNA: TGTGCCAGCAGTTACATCAGCTACGAGCAGTACTTC
CDR3 protein: CASSYISYEQYF

clone size: few
J gene: TRBJ2-1
D gene: -
V gene: TRBV5-1
CDR3 DNA: TGCGCCAGCAGCTTGGCCTCCTTCGAGAATGAGCAGTTCTTC
CDR3 protein: CASSLASFENEQFF

clone size: -
J gene: TRBJ2-7
D gene: TRBD2
V gene: TRBV4-2
CDR3 DNA: TGTGCCAGCAGCCAAGGACTAGCGGGAGGGCGACCCTACGAGCAGTACTTC
CDR3 protein: CASSQGLAGGRPYEQYF

clone size: -
J gene: TRBJ2-4
D gene: TRBD2
V gene: TRBV28
CDR3 DNA: TGTGCCAGCAGTCTGACTAGCGGGCCCTTTCTTCAGTACTTC
CDR3 protein: CASSLTSGPFLQYF

clone size: -
J gene: TRBJ2-2
D gene: TRBD2
V gene: TRBV2
CDR3 DNA: TGTGCCAGCAGTGAAAGCGGGAGAGGTACCGGGGAGCTGTTTTTT
CDR3 protein: CASSESGRGTGELFF

clone size: -
J gene: TRBJ2-7
D gene: TRBD2
V gene: TRBV2
CDR3 DNA: TGTGCCAGCAGTGGGATGACTAGCCGATTTATTTACGAGCAGTACTTC
CDR3 protein: CASSGMTSRFIYEQYF

clone size: -
J gene: TRBJ1-1
D gene: TRBD1
V gene: TRBV7-2
CDR3 DNA: TGTGCCAGCAGCGTACAGGGGGCGAACACTGAAGCTTTCTTT
CDR3 protein: CASSVQGANTEAFF

clone size: -
J gene: TRBJ2-7
D gene: -
V gene: TRBV6-1
CDR3 DNA: TGTGCCAGCAGTGAAATGGTTCTCGCGAACGAGCAGTACTTC
CDR3 protein: CASSEMVLANEQYF

clone size: -
J gene: TRBJ1-2
D gene: TRBD1
V gene: TRBV6-5
CDR3 DNA: TGTGCCAGCATGCTCAGCTCGACAGGGGGAAGAGGCTACACCTTC
CDR3 protein: CASMLSSTGGRGYTF

clone size: -
J gene: TRBJ2-7
D gene: -
V gene: TRBV9
CDR3 DNA: TGTGCCAGCAGCGTAGCGGGAGAGTACGAGCAGTACTTC
CDR3 protein: CASSVAGEYEQYF

clone size: -
J gene: TRBJ2-5
D gene: -
V gene: TRBV7-8
CDR3 DNA: TGTGCCAGCAGCTTACAGTGGCAAGGGAACCGTCCCCTAGAGACCCAGTACTTC
CDR3 protein: CASSLQWQGNRPLETQYF

clone size: -
J gene: TRBJ2-3
D gene: -
V gene: TRBV5-4
CDR3 DNA: TGTGCCAGCAGCGTTAGCGGACGAGGCACAGATACGCAGTATTTT
CDR3 protein: CASSVSGRGTDTQYF

clone size: -
J gene: TRBJ1-1
D gene: -
V gene: TRBV5-5
CDR3 DNA: TGTGCCAGCAGCCCAGAGAACACTGAAGCTTTCTTT
CDR3 protein: CASSPENTEAFF

clone size: -
J gene: TRBJ1-4
D gene: -
V gene: TRBV28
CDR3 DNA: TGTGCCAGCAGCCACGGGACTTATGAAAAACTGTTTTTT
CDR3 protein: CASSHGTYEKLFF

clone size: -
J gene: TRBJ2-3
D gene: -
V gene: TRBV4-1
CDR3 DNA: TGCGCCAGCAGCCTCGTAGGCACGGGCGGGAACGCAGATACGCAGTATTTT
CDR3 protein: CASSLVGTGGNADTQYF

clone size: -
J gene: TRBJ2-5
D gene: -
V gene: TRBV10-2
CDR3 DNA: TGCGCCAGCGGGCTAGCCATAGAGACCCAGTACTTC
CDR3 protein: CASGLAIETQYF

clone size: -
J gene: TRBJ1-2
D gene: TRBD1
V gene: TRBV6-6
CDR3 DNA: TGTGCCAGCAGACACCGGGACAGGGCCTATGGCTACACCTTC
CDR3 protein: CASRHRDRAYGYTF

clone size: -
J gene: TRBJ1-5
D gene: -
V gene: TRBV6-1
CDR3 DNA: TGTGCCAGCAGCGGGACCTCCCTCAATCAGCCCCAGCATTTT
CDR3 protein: CASSGTSLNQPQHF

clone size: -
J gene: TRBJ2-2
D gene: TRBD1
V gene: TRBV5-1
CDR3 DNA: TGCGCCAGCAGGTCCGGGACAGGCAACACCGGGGAGCTGTTTTTT
CDR3 protein: CASRSGTGNTGELFF

clone size: -
J gene: TRBJ1-3
D gene: TRBD1
V gene: TRBV6-1
CDR3 DNA: TGTGCCAGCACGCTGACAGGGGATGAAAACACCATATATTTT
CDR3 protein: CASTLTGDENTIYF

clone size: -
J gene: TRBJ2-3
D gene: -
V gene: TRBV6-1
CDR3 DNA: TGTGCCAGCTCGAGGGCAGGTGCTAGCACAGATACGCAGTATTTT
CDR3 protein: CASSRAGASTDTQYF

clone size: -
J gene: TRBJ2-7
D gene: -
V gene: TRBV19
CDR3 DNA: TGTGCCAGTAGTACCCCCAGTCGGAGGGCTATCTACGAGCAGTACTTC
CDR3 protein: CASSTPSRRAIYEQYF